These T cell receptor beta chains were read from a single sample in a study of beta chain features in type 1 diabetes. Profiled with immunoSEQ multiplex PCR; TCRdb holds only in-frame clones, not every one. The sample consists of roughly 400,000 clones, about 15% of them appearing once. Sequencing was carried out using naive CD4+ T cells from blood. The receptors originated from a man aged 25 to 40 in good health. CDR3s include the opening cysteine and the closing phenylalanine or tryptophan. D genes are given only for firm matches. Some rows have no size entry. The others give once, few or many, or a class for an expanded clone.

CDR3 protein: CASSLGTGGNEQFF
CDR3 DNA: TGCGCCAGCAGCTTGGGGACAGGGGGAAATGAGCAGTTCTTC
V gene: TRBV5-1
D gene: TRBD1
J gene: TRBJ2-1
clone size: few
CDR3 length: 14

CDR3 protein: CSVEGTSATGTQYF
CDR3 DNA: TGCAGCGTTGAGGGGACTAGCGCCACTGGTACGCAGTATTTT
V gene: TRBV29-1
D gene: TRBD2
J gene: TRBJ2-3
clone size: few
CDR3 length: 14

CDR3 protein: CASSLGTGRADTQYF
CDR3 DNA: TGTGCCAGCAGCTTGGGGACAGGGAGAGCAGATACGCAGTATTTT
V gene: TRBV5-6
D gene: TRBD1
J gene: TRBJ2-3
clone size: NA
CDR3 length: 15

CDR3 protein: CSGAGGNTIYF
CDR3 DNA: TGCAGTGGGGCAGGTGGAAACACCATATATTTT
V gene: TRBV29-1
D gene: NA
J gene: TRBJ1-3
clone size: few
CDR3 length: 11

CDR3 protein: CASSRTGTDTQYF
CDR3 DNA: TGTGCCAGCAGCCGCACGGGGACAGATACGCAGTATTTT
V gene: TRBV13
D gene: NA
J gene: TRBJ2-3
clone size: few
CDR3 length: 13

CDR3 protein: CASSPAQREVYNEQFF
CDR3 DNA: TGTGCCAGCAGCCCAGCGCAGCGGGAGGTCTACAATGAGCAGTTCTTC
V gene: TRBV14
D gene: TRBD2
J gene: TRBJ2-1
clone size: many
CDR3 length: 16

CDR3 protein: CASSRGFEGSVTEAFF
CDR3 DNA: TGTGCCAGCTCACGGGGGTTCGAGGGAAGTGTCACTGAAGCTTTCTTT
V gene: TRBV18
D gene: NA
J gene: TRBJ1-1
clone size: few
CDR3 length: 16

CDR3 protein: CASSLSLGDTDTQYF
CDR3 DNA: TGTGCCAGCAGCCTCTCCTTAGGGGACACAGATACGCAGTATTTT
V gene: TRBV7-9
D gene: NA
J gene: TRBJ2-3
clone size: few
CDR3 length: 15

CDR3 protein: CASSETGFYGYTF
CDR3 DNA: TGTGCCAGCAGCGAGACAGGATTCTATGGCTACACCTTC
V gene: TRBV25-1
D gene: NA
J gene: TRBJ1-2
clone size: few
CDR3 length: 13

CDR3 protein: CASTRYQGLAGVRNEQFF
CDR3 DNA: TGTGCCAGCACCCGGTATCAGGGACTAGCGGGAGTGCGTAATGAGCAGTTCTTC
V gene: TRBV27
D gene: TRBD2
J gene: TRBJ2-1
clone size: few
CDR3 length: 18

CDR3 protein: CASSQDSAVNEQFF
CDR3 DNA: TGCGCCAGCAGCCAAGACTCAGCGGTAAATGAGCAGTTCTTC
V gene: TRBV4-3
D gene: NA
J gene: TRBJ2-1
clone size: few
CDR3 length: 14

CDR3 protein: CASSPWGGAHTDTQYF
CDR3 DNA: TGTGCCAGCAGCCCTTGGGGTGGGGCCCACACAGATACGCAGTATTTT
V gene: TRBV9
D gene: NA
J gene: TRBJ2-3
clone size: NA
CDR3 length: 16